This T cell receptor (beta chain) was profiled in a study of control samples from healthy donors and cancer patients. Only in-frame clones appear in the TCRdb table, and some are missing; sequencing was by immunoSEQ multiplex PCR. The sample has approximately 150,000 clones, approximately 94% seen once. Germline values: CDR1 GTSNPN, CDR2 SVGIG (reference sequence). CDR3 length: 11 amino acids. V dropped 2 bases and J dropped 5 bases, with 7 bases sitting between them. V is TRBV30 and J is TRBJ2-7; D is unclear. Material for sequencing was blood. The origin of this receptor is a man aged 35-49 years in good health. The CDR3 bases are TGTGCCTGGAGTATAGGGCACGAGCAGTACTTC. This translates into CAWSIGHEQYF.